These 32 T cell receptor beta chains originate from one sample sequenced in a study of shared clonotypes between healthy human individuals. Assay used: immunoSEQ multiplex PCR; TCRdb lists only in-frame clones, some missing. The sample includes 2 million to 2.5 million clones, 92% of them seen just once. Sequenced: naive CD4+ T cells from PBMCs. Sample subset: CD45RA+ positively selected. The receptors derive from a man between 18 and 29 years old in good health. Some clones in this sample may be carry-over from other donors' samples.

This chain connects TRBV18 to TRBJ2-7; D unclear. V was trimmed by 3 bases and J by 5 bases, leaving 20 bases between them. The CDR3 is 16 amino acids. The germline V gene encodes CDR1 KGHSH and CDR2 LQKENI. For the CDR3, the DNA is TGTGCCAGCTCACCCAGTGTGGGCCACCCTAGGAACGAGCAGTACTTC. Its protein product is CASSPSVGHPRNEQYF.

The DNA for the CDR3 is TGCGCCAGCAGCTTAGGAGGTGGCGGGACTAATGAAAAACTGTTTTTT. This sequence encodes CASSLGGGGTNEKLFF. The chain uses TRBV5-1 and TRBJ1-4; D not certain. Germline V lookup: CDR1 SGHRS, CDR2 YFSETQ. This CDR3 has 16 amino acids. The V end lost 2 bases, the J end lost 2 bases, and 13 bases lay between the germline ends.

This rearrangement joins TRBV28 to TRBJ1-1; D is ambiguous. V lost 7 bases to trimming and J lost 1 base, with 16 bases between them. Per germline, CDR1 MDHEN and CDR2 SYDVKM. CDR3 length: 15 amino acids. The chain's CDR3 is CASITGLTSNTEAFF. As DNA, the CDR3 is TGTGCCAGCATTACGGGTTTGACATCGAACACTGAAGCTTTCTTT.

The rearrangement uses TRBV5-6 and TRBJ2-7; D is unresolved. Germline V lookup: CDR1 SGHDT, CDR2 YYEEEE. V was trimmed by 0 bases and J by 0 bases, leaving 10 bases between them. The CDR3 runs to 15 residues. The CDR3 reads CASSLALGTSYEQYF. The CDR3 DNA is TGTGCCAGCAGCTTGGCCCTTGGCACCTCCTACGAGCAGTACTTC. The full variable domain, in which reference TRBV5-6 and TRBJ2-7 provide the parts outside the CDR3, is DAGVTQSPTHLIKTRGQQVTLRCSPKSGHDTVSWYQQALGQGPQFIFQYYEEEERQRGNFPDRFSGHQFPNYSSELNVNALLLGDSALYLCASSLALGTSYEQYFGPGTRLTVT.

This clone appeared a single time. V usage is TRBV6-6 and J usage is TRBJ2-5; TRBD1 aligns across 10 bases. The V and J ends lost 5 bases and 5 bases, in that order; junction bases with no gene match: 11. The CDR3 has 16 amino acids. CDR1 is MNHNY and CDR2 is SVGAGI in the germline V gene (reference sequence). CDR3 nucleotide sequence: TGTGCCAGCAGTACCTCCGGGACAGGGGTGGTCGAGACCCAGTACTTC. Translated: CASSTSGTGVVETQYF.

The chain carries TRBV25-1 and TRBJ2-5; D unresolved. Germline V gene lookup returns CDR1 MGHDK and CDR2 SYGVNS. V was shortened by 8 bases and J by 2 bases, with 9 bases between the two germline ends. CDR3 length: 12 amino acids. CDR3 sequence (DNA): TGTGCCAGCGGTCGGAGTCAAGAGACCCAGTACTTC. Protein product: CASGRSQETQYF.

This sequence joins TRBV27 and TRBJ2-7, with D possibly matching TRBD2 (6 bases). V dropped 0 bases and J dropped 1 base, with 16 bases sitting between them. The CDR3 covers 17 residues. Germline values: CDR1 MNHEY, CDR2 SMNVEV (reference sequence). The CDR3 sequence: CASSLSGGGSYSYEQYF. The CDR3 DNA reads TGTGCCAGCAGTTTATCGGGAGGAGGTAGCTATTCCTACGAGCAGTACTTC.

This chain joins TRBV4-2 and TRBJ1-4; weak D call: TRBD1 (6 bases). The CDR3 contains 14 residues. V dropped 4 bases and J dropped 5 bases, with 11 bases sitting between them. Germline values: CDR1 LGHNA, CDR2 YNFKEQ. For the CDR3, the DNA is TGTGCCAGCAGCCCTGGACAGACGAATGAAAAACTGTTTTTT. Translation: CASSPGQTNEKLFF.

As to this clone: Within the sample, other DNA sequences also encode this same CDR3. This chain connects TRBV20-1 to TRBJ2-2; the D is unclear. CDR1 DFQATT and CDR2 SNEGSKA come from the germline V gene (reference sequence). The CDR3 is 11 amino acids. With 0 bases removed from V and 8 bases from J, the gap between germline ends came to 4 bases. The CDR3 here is CSARDRGELFF. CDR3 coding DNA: TGCAGTGCTAGAGATCGGGGGGAGCTGTTTTTT.

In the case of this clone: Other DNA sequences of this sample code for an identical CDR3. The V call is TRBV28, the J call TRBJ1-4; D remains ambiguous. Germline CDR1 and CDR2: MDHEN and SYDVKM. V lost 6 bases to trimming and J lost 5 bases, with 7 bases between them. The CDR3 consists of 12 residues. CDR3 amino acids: CASSRANEKLFF. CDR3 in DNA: TGTGCCAGCAGCCGGGCCAATGAAAAACTGTTTTTT.

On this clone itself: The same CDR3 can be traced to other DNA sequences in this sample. This CDR3 reads CASSDRSQETQYF. In nucleotides, the CDR3 is TGTGCCAGCAGTGATCGCAGCCAAGAGACCCAGTACTTC. This chain joins TRBV2 and TRBJ2-5; the D is unclear. CDR3 length: 13 residues. CDR1 is SNHLY and CDR2 is FYNNEI in the germline V gene. V was trimmed by 3 bases and J by 1 base, leaving 6 bases between them.

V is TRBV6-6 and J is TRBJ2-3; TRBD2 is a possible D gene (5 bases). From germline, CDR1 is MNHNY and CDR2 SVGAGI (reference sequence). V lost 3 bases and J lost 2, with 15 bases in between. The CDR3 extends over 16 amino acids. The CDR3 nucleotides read TGTGCCAGCAGTTATTCGGAAGCGGCCCCCACAGATACGCAGTATTTT. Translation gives CASSYSEAAPTDTQYF.

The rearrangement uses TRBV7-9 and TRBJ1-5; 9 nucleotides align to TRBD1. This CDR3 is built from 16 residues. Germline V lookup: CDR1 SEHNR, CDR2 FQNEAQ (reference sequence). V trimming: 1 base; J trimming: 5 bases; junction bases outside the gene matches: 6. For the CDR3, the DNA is TGTGCCAGCAGCTTAGGATGGACAGGGGAATATCAGCCCCAGCATTTT. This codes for CASSLGWTGEYQPQHF. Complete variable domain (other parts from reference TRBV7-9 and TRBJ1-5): DTGVSQNPRHKITKRGQNVTFRCDPISEHNRLYWYRQTLGQGPEFLTYFQNEAQLEKSRLLSDRFSAERPKGSFSTLEIQRTEQGDSAMYLCASSLGWTGEYQPQHFGDGTRLSIL.

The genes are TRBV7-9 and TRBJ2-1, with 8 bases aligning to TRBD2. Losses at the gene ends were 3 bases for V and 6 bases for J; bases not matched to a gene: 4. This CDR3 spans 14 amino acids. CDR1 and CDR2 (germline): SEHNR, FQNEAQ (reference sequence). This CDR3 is CASSFSGNFNEQFF. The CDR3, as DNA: TGTGCCAGCAGCTTTAGCGGGAATTTCAATGAGCAGTTCTTC.

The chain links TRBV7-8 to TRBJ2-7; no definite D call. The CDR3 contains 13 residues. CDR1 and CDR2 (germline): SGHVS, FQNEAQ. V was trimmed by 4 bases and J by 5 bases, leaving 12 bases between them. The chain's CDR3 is CASSSLPLDEQYF. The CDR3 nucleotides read TGTGCCAGCAGCTCCCTGCCGTTAGACGAGCAGTACTTC.

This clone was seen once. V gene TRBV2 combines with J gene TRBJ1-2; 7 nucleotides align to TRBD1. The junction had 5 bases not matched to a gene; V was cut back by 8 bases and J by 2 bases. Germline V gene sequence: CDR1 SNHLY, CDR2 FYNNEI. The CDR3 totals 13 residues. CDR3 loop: CASQTGINYGYTF. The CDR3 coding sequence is TGTGCCAGCCAGACAGGGATAAACTATGGCTACACCTTC.

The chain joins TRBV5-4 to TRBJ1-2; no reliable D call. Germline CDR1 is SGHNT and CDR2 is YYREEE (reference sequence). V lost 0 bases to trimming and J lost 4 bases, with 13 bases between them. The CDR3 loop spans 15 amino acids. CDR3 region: CASSLEAVSGYGYTF. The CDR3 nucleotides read TGTGCCAGCAGCTTGGAAGCGGTTTCAGGCTATGGCTACACCTTC.

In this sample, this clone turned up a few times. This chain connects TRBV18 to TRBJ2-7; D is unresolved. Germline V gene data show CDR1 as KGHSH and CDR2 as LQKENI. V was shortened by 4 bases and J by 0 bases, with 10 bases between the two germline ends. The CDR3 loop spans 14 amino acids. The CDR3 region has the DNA TGTGCCAGCTCACGGGGATCGAGCTCCTACGAGCAGTACTTC. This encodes CASSRGSSSYEQYF.

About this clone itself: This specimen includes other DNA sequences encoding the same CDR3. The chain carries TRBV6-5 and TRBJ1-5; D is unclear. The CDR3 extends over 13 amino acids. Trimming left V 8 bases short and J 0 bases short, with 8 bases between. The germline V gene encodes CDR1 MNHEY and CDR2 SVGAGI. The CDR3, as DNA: TGTGCCAGCCGACCCAATAGCAATCAGCCCCAGCATTTT. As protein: CASRPNSNQPQHF.

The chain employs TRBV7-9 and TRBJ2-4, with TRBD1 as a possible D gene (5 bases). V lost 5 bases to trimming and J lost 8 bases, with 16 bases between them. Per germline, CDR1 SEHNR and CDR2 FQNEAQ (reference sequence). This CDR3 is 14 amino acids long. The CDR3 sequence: CASSRSSTGDIQYF. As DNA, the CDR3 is TGTGCCAGCAGCCGATCCTCTACAGGAGACATTCAGTACTTC.

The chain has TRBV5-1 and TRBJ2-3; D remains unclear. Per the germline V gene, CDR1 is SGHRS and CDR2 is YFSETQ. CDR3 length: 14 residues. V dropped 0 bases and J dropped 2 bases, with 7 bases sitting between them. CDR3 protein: CASSLDWSTDTQYF. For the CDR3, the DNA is TGCGCCAGCAGCTTGGATTGGTCCACAGATACGCAGTATTTT.

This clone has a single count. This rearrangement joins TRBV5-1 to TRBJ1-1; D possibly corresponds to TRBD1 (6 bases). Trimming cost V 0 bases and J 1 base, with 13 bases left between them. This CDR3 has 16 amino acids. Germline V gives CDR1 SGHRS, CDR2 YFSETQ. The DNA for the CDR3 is TGCGCCAGCAGCTTGGGTTCCGGGGGCCCGAACACTGAAGCTTTCTTT. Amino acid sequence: CASSLGSGGPNTEAFF.

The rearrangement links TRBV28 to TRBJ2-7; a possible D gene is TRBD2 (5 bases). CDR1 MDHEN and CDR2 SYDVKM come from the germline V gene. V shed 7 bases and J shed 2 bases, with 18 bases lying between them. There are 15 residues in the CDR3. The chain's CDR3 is CASTTPAVGAYEQYF. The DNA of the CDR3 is TGTGCCAGCACCACACCTGCGGTGGGAGCCTACGAGCAGTACTTC.

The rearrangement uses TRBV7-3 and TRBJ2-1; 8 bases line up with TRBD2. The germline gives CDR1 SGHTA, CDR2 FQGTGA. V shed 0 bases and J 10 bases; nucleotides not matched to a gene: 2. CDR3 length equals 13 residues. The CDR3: CASSLTRLAEQFF. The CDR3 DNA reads TGTGCCAGCAGCTTAACCCGACTAGCGGAGCAGTTCTTC.

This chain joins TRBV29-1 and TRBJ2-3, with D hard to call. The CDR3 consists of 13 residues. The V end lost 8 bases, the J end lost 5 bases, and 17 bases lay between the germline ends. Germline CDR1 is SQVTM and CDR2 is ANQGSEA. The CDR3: CSSQPRLGDTQYF. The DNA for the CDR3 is TGCAGCTCGCAGCCCAGACTCGGAGATACGCAGTATTTT.

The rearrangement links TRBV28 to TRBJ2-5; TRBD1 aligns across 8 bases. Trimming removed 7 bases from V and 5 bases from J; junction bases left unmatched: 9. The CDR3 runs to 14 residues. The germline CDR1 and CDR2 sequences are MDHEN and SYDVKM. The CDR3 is CASIASGGGETQYF. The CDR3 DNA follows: TGTGCCAGCATTGCTTCAGGGGGCGGGGAGACCCAGTACTTC.

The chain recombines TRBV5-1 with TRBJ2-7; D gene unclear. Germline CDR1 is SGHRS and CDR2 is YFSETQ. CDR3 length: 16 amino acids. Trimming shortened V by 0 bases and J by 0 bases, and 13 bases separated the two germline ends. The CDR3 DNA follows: TGCGCCAGCAGCTTGGGGCACCTCGGCACCTCCTACGAGCAGTACTTC. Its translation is CASSLGHLGTSYEQYF. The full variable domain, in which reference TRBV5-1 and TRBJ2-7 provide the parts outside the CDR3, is KAGVTQTPRYLIKTRGQQVTLSCSPISGHRSVSWYQQTPGQGLQFLFEYFSETQRNKGNFPGRFSGRQFSNSRSEMNVSTLELGDSALYLCASSLGHLGTSYEQYFGPGTRLTVT.

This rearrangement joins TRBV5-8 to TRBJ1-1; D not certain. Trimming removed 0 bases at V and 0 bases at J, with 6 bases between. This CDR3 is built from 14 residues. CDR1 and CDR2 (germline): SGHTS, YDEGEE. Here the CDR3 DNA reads TGTGCCAGCAGCTTGGTCAGGATGAACACTGAAGCTTTCTTT. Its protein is CASSLVRMNTEAFF.

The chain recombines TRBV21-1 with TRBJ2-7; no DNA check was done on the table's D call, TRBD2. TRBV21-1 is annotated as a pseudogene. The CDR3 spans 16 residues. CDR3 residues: CASSKARLAGPYEQYF. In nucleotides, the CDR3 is TGTGCCAGCAGCAAAGCGCGCCTAGCGGGGCCCTACGAGCAGTACTTC.

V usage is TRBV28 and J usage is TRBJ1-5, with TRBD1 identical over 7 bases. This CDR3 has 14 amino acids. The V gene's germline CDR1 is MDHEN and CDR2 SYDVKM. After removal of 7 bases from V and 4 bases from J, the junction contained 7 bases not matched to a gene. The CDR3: CASTDRFLNQPQHF. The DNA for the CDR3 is TGTGCCAGCACGGACAGGTTCTTAAATCAGCCCCAGCATTTT.

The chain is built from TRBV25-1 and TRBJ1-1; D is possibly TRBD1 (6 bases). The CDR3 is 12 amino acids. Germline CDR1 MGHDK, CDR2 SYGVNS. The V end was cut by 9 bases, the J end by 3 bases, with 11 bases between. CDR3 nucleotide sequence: TGTGCCAGTACCGCAGGGGACACTGAAGCTTTCTTT. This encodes CASTAGDTEAFF.

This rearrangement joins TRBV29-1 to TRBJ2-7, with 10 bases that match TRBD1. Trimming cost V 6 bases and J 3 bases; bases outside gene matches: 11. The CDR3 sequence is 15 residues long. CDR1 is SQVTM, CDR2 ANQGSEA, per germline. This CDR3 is CSVGEPDRGLYEQYF. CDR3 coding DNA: TGCAGCGTAGGGGAGCCAGACAGGGGGCTCTACGAGCAGTACTTC.